The table lists the clone carrying this T cell receptor beta chain with a few counts. This entry belongs to a study of shared clonotypes between healthy human individuals. Study at large: Participating donors consisted of two women and a few men aged 18 to 49.

Sequencing of unsorted PBMC DNA was carried out using ten immunoSEQ deep assay plates. Profiling relied on immunoSEQ multiplex PCR, and the TCRdb table lists in-frame clones only, not all of them. The repertoire consists of 470,000 or so clones, with 70% to 85% occurring once and the leading ten covering more than 10%. Germline loops: CDR1 LNHDA, CDR2 SQIVND (reference sequence). The germline V and J ends were trimmed by 2 bases and 2 bases, with 11 bases remaining between them. The length of the CDR3 is 15 residues. This clonotype was obtained from a woman aged 35 to 49 in good health. Some clones in this sample may be carry-over from other donors' samples. The chain is built from TRBV19 and TRBJ2-3; a possible D gene is TRBD1 (6 bases). The sample was PBMCs. Written as DNA, the CDR3 is TGTGCCAGTAGTATATATAGGGGGTACACAGATACGCAGTATTTT. Amino acids: CASSIYRGYTDTQYF.